This TCR beta chain was captured by sequencing in a study of type 1 regulatory T cells. The table lists this clonotype with a count of one. The antigen is undetermined. Trimming took off 2 bases at V and 1 base at J, with 12 bases between the two ends. Germline values: CDR1 GTSNPN, CDR2 SVGIG (reference sequence). This CDR3 region has 15 residues. A single record per CDR3 protein comes from TCRdb applying MiXCR to the reads. This sample has tens of thousands of distinct CDR3 sequences, with approximately 60% found just once. This receptor was identified in a human donor in good health. Source material: cultured non-Tr1 T cells, either the whole culture or a sorted T cell fraction (not recorded which). The chain has TRBV30 and TRBJ2-4; tentatively, D is TRBD1 (5 bases). The CDR3 protein is CAWSPPRVAKNIQYF. In DNA, the CDR3 is TGTGCCTGGAGTCCCCCCAGGGTGGCCAAAAACATTCAGTACTTC.